This record looks at one T cell receptor beta chain sequence and its context. The antigen is unknown. This sample is drawn from a study of cytomegalovirus exposure and HLA in healthy donors. The overall study: Prior work identified 95 million to 120 million unique TCR beta sequences in approximately 180 million T cells. Samples from HLA-typed donors yielded around 79 million unique TCRs in an early data release.

Trimming removed 0 bases at V and 7 bases at J, with 21 bases between. The germline gives CDR1 MNHEY, CDR2 SMNVEV (reference sequence). The CDR3 loop spans 17 amino acids. Vbeta (60) and Jbeta (13) primers were used in the PCR. Profiling relied on immunoSEQ multiplex PCR, and the TCRdb table lists in-frame clones only, not all of them. This sample carries 100,000 to 150,000 clones, 75% to 85% of them seen once, and the ten largest clones take 7.5% to 9%. Study-wide results and limits: Some V segments (TRBV6-2 and TRBV6-3 among them) were excluded as indistinguishable.

The chain combines TRBV27 with TRBJ1-2; possibly TRBD1 for D (6 bases). This receptor was obtained from a female donor in good health and CMV-seropositive. The specimen sequenced was PBMCs. CDR3 loop: CASSLSSTGWGTSGYTF. The CDR3 nucleotides are TGTGCCAGCAGTTTATCATCGACAGGATGGGGCACTAGTGGCTACACCTTC.